The present T cell receptor (beta chain) was sequenced within a study of cytomegalovirus exposure and HLA in healthy donors. Study-level points and caveats: An analysis that was carried out later associated 16,000 or so TCR beta sequences with HLA alleles at 0.05 false discovery rate. Compared with the roughly 700-donor mean, an Asian-associated ancestry cluster reportedly had fewer N-insertions, according to a later analysis. The study flagged about 150 TCR beta chains as cytomegalovirus-associated. High specificity and sensitivity for cytomegalovirus status were reported for the classifier.

This clone appeared a few times. Its antigen is undetermined. PCR employed 60 Vbeta and 13 Jbeta primers. Using immunoSEQ multiplex PCR, the repertoire was profiled, and TCRdb retains in-frame clones only, with some absent. The table has roughly 120,000 clones, 79% seen once. The V gene's germline CDR1 is LGHNA and CDR2 YSLEER. CDR3 length: 17 amino acids. V was pared by 0 bases and J by 6 bases, with 5 bases of the junction left unmatched. The clonotype originates from a man aged 30 to 45 in good health and CMV-seropositive. The chain combines TRBV4-3 with TRBJ2-1; 13 bases agree with TRBD2. Sequencing was carried out using PBMCs. DNA for the CDR3: TGCGCCAGCAGCCAAGATAGGGGACTAGCGGGGAGCAATGAGCAGTTCTTC. Translation: CASSQDRGLAGSNEQFF.